This is a list of T cell receptor beta chains from one sample in a study of T cells in Graves' hyperthyroidism and ophthalmopathy. TCRdb reprocessed the multiplex PCR reads via MiXCR and lists one record per CDR3 protein. Among about 400,000 distinct CDR3 sequences listed, around 15% were seen once. Sequencing was performed on blood. These TCRs come from a woman aged 25 to 39 with Graves' ophthalmopathy. CDR3s include the opening cysteine and the closing phenylalanine or tryptophan. D genes are given only for firm matches. A clone size is listed for some rows: how often the clone was seen (once, few, many), or a class if it is expanded.

V	D	length	size	J	CDR3	DNA
TRBV6-2/TRBV6-3	TRBD1	13	many	TRBJ1-1	CASTYRQGIEAFF	TGTGCCAGCACCTATAGACAGGGGATTGAAGCTTTCTTT
TRBV20-1	TRBD2	15	few	TRBJ2-5	CSATDLAGGRETQYF	TGCAGTGCTACAGACCTAGCGGGGGGGCGCGAGACCCAGTACTTC
TRBV9	-	19	few	TRBJ1-1	CASSVEFWDTLGPNTEAFF	TGTGCCAGCAGCGTAGAGTTTTGGGACACTCTGGGCCCGAACACTGAAGCTTTCTTT
TRBV12-3/TRBV12-4	-	11	few	TRBJ1-4	CASSSGEKLFF	TGTGCCAGCAGTTCTGGTGAAAAACTGTTTTTT
TRBV6-1	-	14	few	TRBJ2-7	CATSSRDIPYEQYF	TGTGCCACCTCGTCCCGGGACATTCCCTACGAGCAGTACTTC
TRBV20-1	-	12	many	TRBJ1-4	CSARDRNEKLFF	TGCAGTGCTAGAGATCGCAATGAAAAACTGTTTTTT
TRBV14	TRBD2	14	few	TRBJ2-7	CASSLGEGTYEQYF	TGTGCCAGCAGCCTAGGGGAGGGGACCTACGAGCAGTACTTC
TRBV7-9	-	13	many	TRBJ1-2	CASSLDNHYGYTF	TGTGCCAGCAGCCTGGACAACCACTATGGCTACACCTTC
TRBV30	-	12	many	TRBJ1-1	CAWEGGKTEAFF	TGTGCCTGGGAAGGAGGGAAAACTGAAGCTTTCTTT
TRBV5-6	TRBD1	15	few	TRBJ2-7	CASSPRDRSPYEQYF	TGTGCCAGCAGCCCACGGGACAGAAGCCCCTACGAGCAGTACTTC
TRBV9	-	15	-	TRBJ1-4	CASSDSTGRGEKLFF	TGTGCCAGCAGCGATTCCACGGGTAGAGGCGAAAAACTGTTTTTT
TRBV7-9	-	16	many	TRBJ2-3	CASSLLFRPITDTQYF	TGTGCCAGCAGCTTATTATTTCGACCTATCACAGATACGCAGTATTTT
TRBV5-1	-	18	-	TRBJ1-6	CASSLGILLDSYNSPLHF	TGCGCCAGCAGCTTGGGGATCTTGCTGGACTCCTATAATTCACCCCTCCACTTT
TRBV28	-	14	many	TRBJ1-2	CASSAFGGSYGYTF	TGTGCCAGCAGCGCTTTCGGGGGGAGCTATGGCTACACCTTC
TRBV7-2	-	17	many	TRBJ2-3	CASSRHPRGGVYESQYF	TGTGCCAGCAGCCGCCATCCTAGGGGGGGAGTGTACGAGTCGCAGTATTTT
TRBV20-1	-	13	many	TRBJ1-2	CSARLGGDYGYTF	TGCAGTGCTCGATTGGGGGGCGACTATGGCTACACCTTC
TRBV20-1	-	14	few	TRBJ2-2	CSAREGGTSGELLF	TGCAGTGCTAGAGAAGGCGGGACCTCCGGGGAGCTGCTTTTT
TRBV7-3	TRBD1	15	many	TRBJ2-1	CASSARDRGFTEQFF	TGTGCCAGCAGCGCACGGGACAGGGGGTTCACTGAGCAGTTCTTC
TRBV5-6	-	17	-	TRBJ2-6	CASSTRDLGSGANVLTF	TGTGCCAGCAGCACCCGGGACCTTGGCTCTGGGGCCAACGTCCTGACTTTC
TRBV6-1	-	11	many	TRBJ2-2	CATTNRGELFF	TGTGCCACCACAAACCGCGGGGAGCTGTTTTTT
TRBV6-1	TRBD1	12	many	TRBJ1-2	CAGRQGAYGYTF	TGTGCCGGACGACAGGGGGCGTATGGCTACACCTTC
TRBV3-1	TRBD1	14	few	TRBJ1-2	CASSPTGQGDGYTF	TGTGCCAGCAGCCCAACCGGACAGGGGGATGGCTACACCTTC
TRBV28	-	13	many	TRBJ2-7	CASSLRASYEQYF	TGTGCCAGCAGTCTCAGAGCCTCCTACGAGCAGTACTTC
TRBV7-3	-	15	-	TRBJ2-1	CASSITGVGGNEQFF	TGTGCCAGCAGCATAACAGGGGTCGGGGGCAATGAGCAGTTCTTC
TRBV5-5	-	9	many	TRBJ2-7	CASLGEQYF	TGTGCCAGCCTGGGCGAGCAGTACTTC
TRBV15	-	18	many	TRBJ2-3	CATNGQSRTLLFTDTQYF	TGTGCCACCAACGGACAGTCACGAACCTTGCTATTTACAGATACGCAGTATTTT
TRBV5-8	-	14	-	TRBJ2-7	CASSLDQWGYEQYF	TGTGCCAGCAGCTTGGATCAATGGGGCTACGAGCAGTACTTC
TRBV2	-	13	many	TRBJ2-4	CASTAGPPSIQYF	TGTGCCAGCACAGCCGGGCCACCCTCCATTCAGTACTTC
TRBV3-1	-	15	many	TRBJ1-1	CASSQDDRANTEAFF	TGTGCCAGCAGCCAAGACGACAGAGCGAACACTGAAGCTTTCTTT
TRBV11-2	-	12	many	TRBJ2-7	CASSQGGDRWYF	TGTGCCAGCAGCCAGGGGGGGGACAGGTGGTACTTC
TRBV28	-	15	few	TRBJ2-6	CASSPRIRGANVLTF	TGTGCCAGCAGTCCTAGGATTCGTGGGGCCAACGTCCTGACTTTC
TRBV19	TRBD1	15	many	TRBJ2-7	CASRFGTGGTYEQYF	TGTGCCAGTAGGTTCGGGACAGGGGGAACCTACGAGCAGTACTTC
TRBV3-1	-	14	many	TRBJ1-2	CASSQTDSLYGYTF	TGTGCCAGCAGCCAAACAGACAGCCTCTATGGCTACACCTTC
TRBV7-9	-	17	many	TRBJ2-3	CASSLRGGDTGTDTQYF	TGTGCCAGCAGCTTAAGGGGGGGGGACACCGGCACAGATACGCAGTATTTT
TRBV7-2	-	13	-	TRBJ2-1	CASSAQGMNEQFF	TGTGCCAGCAGCGCCCAGGGGATGAATGAGCAGTTCTTC
TRBV6-4	-	14	few	TRBJ1-1	CASRQGRSSTEAFF	TGTGCCAGCAGACAGGGACGGTCGTCCACTGAAGCTTTCTTT
TRBV27	TRBD1	16	many	TRBJ2-5	CASSSRGRWSQETQYF	TGTGCCAGCAGTTCTAGGGGGCGGTGGTCACAAGAGACCCAGTACTTC
TRBV2	TRBD1	14	many	TRBJ2-5	CASSELDREETQYF	TGTGCCAGCAGTGAATTGGACAGGGAAGAGACCCAGTACTTC
TRBV5-6	TRBD1	13	-	TRBJ1-1	CASSRRGPTEAFF	TGTGCCAGCAGCCGCAGGGGGCCGACTGAAGCTTTCTTT
TRBV19	-	14	many	TRBJ2-7	CASSISRSSYEQYF	TGTGCCAGTAGTATCTCTAGGAGCTCCTACGAGCAGTACTTC
TRBV7-3	-	12	-	TRBJ1-5	CASINGSQPQHF	TGTGCCAGCATCAACGGGAGTCAGCCCCAGCATTTT
TRBV10-3	-	15	many	TRBJ1-2	CAISESGPFDYGYTF	TGTGCCATCAGTGAGTCGGGACCGTTCGACTATGGCTACACCTTC
TRBV30	-	14	many	TRBJ2-5	CAWSVGQGFETQYF	TGTGCCTGGAGTGTAGGGCAGGGGTTCGAGACCCAGTACTTC
TRBV7-3	TRBD1	15	many	TRBJ2-5	CASSRGTGRGETQYF	TGTGCCAGCAGCCGAGGGACAGGTCGCGGGGAGACCCAGTACTTC
TRBV24-1	-	16	many	TRBJ2-5	CATSDLGGTLQETQYF	TGTGCCACCAGTGATTTGGGGGGGACTCTCCAAGAGACCCAGTACTTC
TRBV2	TRBD1	14	-	TRBJ2-7	CASSKGQAPNEQYF	TGTGCCAGCAGCAAGGGACAGGCCCCCAACGAGCAGTACTTC
TRBV19	TRBD1	17	-	TRBJ1-5	CASSIDPGQGGRKPQHF	TGTGCCAGTAGTATCGACCCGGGACAGGGGGGTAGGAAGCCCCAGCATTTT